Listed below are T cell receptor beta chains from one sample, sequenced in a study of cytomegalovirus exposure and HLA in healthy donors. Only in-frame clones appear in the TCRdb table, and some are missing; sequencing was by immunoSEQ multiplex PCR. The sample consists of around 120,000 clones, over 60% of them appearing once. The specimen was PBMCs. All receptors come from a woman between 40 and 50 years old in good health and CMV-seronegative. Both conserved end residues are part of each CDR3. Fields, in order: V gene, clone size, J gene, D gene, CDR3 DNA, CDR3 protein. D genes are given only for firm matches. Expanded clones get a size class; other rows say once, few or many, or leave the size out.

>TRBV4-1|.|TRBJ1-4|TRBD1
TGCGCCAGCAGCCAAGCGGGACAGGGAAATGAAAAACTGTTTTTT
CASSQAGQGNEKLFF
>TRBV28|.|TRBJ1-2|TRBD1
TGTGCCAGCAGTCCCCCGACCGGGACAGGGCTTGGGGGTGACTATGGCTACACCTTC
CASSPPTGTGLGGDYGYTF
>TRBV6-1|.|TRBJ1-1|TRBD1
TGTGCCAGCAGTACAGGGGGTGCGAACACTGAAGCTTTCTTT
CASSTGGANTEAFF
>TRBV10-3|.|TRBJ2-7|.
TGTGCCATCAGGGGCCCGACGCTGAGCTCCTACGAGCAGTACTTC
CAIRGPTLSSYEQYF
>TRBV28|.|TRBJ1-6|.
TGTGCCAGCAGTACAGACACCGGCAGGGGTCGTTCACCCCTCCACTTT
CASSTDTGRGRSPLHF
>TRBV11-3|.|TRBJ2-2|TRBD1
TGTGCCAGCAGCTTAGGGCCAGGACAGGACTACACCGGGGAGCTGTTTTTT
CASSLGPGQDYTGELFF
>TRBV28|few|TRBJ2-7|TRBD1
TGTGCCAGCAGTTTATGGACAGGGACCTACGAGCAGTACTTC
CASSLWTGTYEQYF
>TRBV28|.|TRBJ1-2|.
TGTGCCAGCCGCGTCCCCGGGGTCACCTATGGCTACACCTTC
CASRVPGVTYGYTF
>TRBV19|.|TRBJ2-7|.
TGTGCCAGTAGTCAATGGAGGACAGCCGACTACGAGCAGTACTTC
CASSQWRTADYEQYF
>TRBV19|once|TRBJ2-7|TRBD2
TGTGCCAGTAGTGGTTCCAGCGGGGCTTATGAGCAGTACTTC
CASSGSSGAYEQYF
>TRBV11-2|once|TRBJ2-1|.
TGTGCCAGCAGCTTATTTCCGAGGGCTATGAGTGAGCAGTTCTTC
CASSLFPRAMSEQFF
>TRBV11-2|once|TRBJ2-6|TRBD1
TGTGCCAGCAGCTTATTCGACAGGGCGATCTCTGTGTCCAACGTCCTGACTTTC
CASSLFDRAISVSNVLTF
>TRBV18|.|TRBJ2-2|.
TGTGCCAGCTCACCACGGCAGAACACCGGGGAGCTGTTTTTT
CASSPRQNTGELFF
>TRBV5-1|.|TRBJ1-6|TRBD1
TGCGCCAGCAGTACAGGGGAGAGCTCCTATAATTCACCCCTCCACTTT
CASSTGESSYNSPLHF
>TRBV7-2|.|TRBJ1-4|TRBD1
TGTGCCAGCAGCTTAGCGCAGGGGGGAACGGGTGAAAAACTGTTTTTT
CASSLAQGGTGEKLFF
>TRBV7-3|.|TRBJ1-1|.
TGTGCCAGCAGCTTAATTAGGCTCGGCAGGGACACTGAAGCTTTCTTT
CASSLIRLGRDTEAFF
>TRBV15|.|TRBJ2-2|.
TGTGCCACCAGCAGGGTTAGTGTGATCGGGGAGCTGTTTTTT
CATSRVSVIGELFF
>TRBV7-6|once|TRBJ1-1|.
TGTGCCAGCAGCTCTGGCCCCACTGAAGCTTTCTTT
CASSSGPTEAFF
>TRBV10-2|.|TRBJ2-1|TRBD2
TGCGCCAGCAGTGTAGAGAGCGGGAGGGCCCACAATGAGCAGTTCTTC
CASSVESGRAHNEQFF
>TRBV2|few|TRBJ1-4|.
TGTGCCAGCAGCATGGACAGCTCTTTTAATGAAAAACTGTTTTTT
CASSMDSSFNEKLFF
>TRBV7-2|.|TRBJ2-6|.
TGTGCCAGCAGCTTAAAGCACTCTGGGGCCAACGTCCTGACTTTC
CASSLKHSGANVLTF
>TRBV5-1|.|TRBJ2-7|TRBD1
TGCGCCAGCAGCCCAGGACAGGCGAACGAGCAGTACTTC
CASSPGQANEQYF
>TRBV28|once|TRBJ2-5|TRBD1
TGTGCCAGCAGTTTAACTGGATCGACAGGGGTGGAGACCCAGTACTTC
CASSLTGSTGVETQYF
>TRBV7-6|.|TRBJ1-2|.
TGTGCCAGCAGCTCCGCGGGGCGCTACACCTTC
CASSSAGRYTF
>TRBV27|.|TRBJ1-2|TRBD1
TGTGCCAGCAGTTCCGGACAGGGCTTGTACTATGGCTACACCTTC
CASSSGQGLYYGYTF
>TRBV5-1|once|TRBJ2-6|TRBD1
TGCGCCAGCAGCTCCCGGGACAGCCGCTCTGGGGCCAACGGCCTGACTTTC
CASSSRDSRSGANGLTF
>TRBV5-1|.|TRBJ1-2|.
TGCGCCAGCAGCTTCGAGATGAGGAGCAACTATGGCTACACCTTC
CASSFEMRSNYGYTF
>TRBV6-5|.|TRBJ2-3|.
TGTGCCAGCAGTTCCACAGGCACAGATACGCAGTATTTT
CASSSTGTDTQYF
>TRBV14|.|TRBJ2-7|TRBD1
TGTGCCAGCAGCCGGGACAGGGGACCCTACGAGCAGTACTTC
CASSRDRGPYEQYF
>TRBV6-5|.|TRBJ2-7|.
TGTGCCAGCACCCTCTCGTACAGGGATGTGGAGCAGTACTTC
CASTLSYRDVEQYF
>TRBV6-6|.|TRBJ1-3|.
TGTGCCAGCAGTTACTCGCGGGGATTAGGCACCATATATTTT
CASSYSRGLGTIYF
>TRBV27|.|TRBJ1-2|.
TGTGCCAGCAGTTTAGGGTCCAACTATGGCTACGCCTTC
CASSLGSNYGYAF
>TRBV5-4|once|TRBJ2-5|TRBD1
TGTGCCAGCAGCTTGGACAGGGGGCACCAAGAGACCCAGTACTTC
CASSLDRGHQETQYF
>TRBV10-3|few|TRBJ1-1|TRBD1
TGTGCCATTAGGACAGGGGGCAGGACTGAAGCTTTCTTT
CAIRTGGRTEAFF
>TRBV5-8|once|TRBJ1-3|TRBD1
TGTGCCAGCAGTTTTGACAGGGTCGGAGGAAACACCATATATTTT
CASSFDRVGGNTIYF
>TRBV2|.|TRBJ2-1|TRBD2
TGTGCCAACTCCCGGCTAGCGGGAGTGAATGAGCAGTTCTTC
CANSRLAGVNEQFF
>TRBV28|once|TRBJ2-3|.
TGTGCCAGCCAGAGTACTCCCCTCGCGGCGCAGTATTTT
CASQSTPLAAQYF
>TRBV19|.|TRBJ1-1|.
TGTGCCAGTACCCAAGCGGGGTTGGCTGAAGCTTTCTTT
CASTQAGLAEAFF
>TRBV5-5|few|TRBJ1-3|.
TGTGCCAGCAGCTTGGTCCCCGGGTCTGGAAACACCATATATTTT
CASSLVPGSGNTIYF
>TRBV5-1|few|TRBJ2-6|.
TGCGCCAGCCGAGACAGCGGAGGGGCCAACGGCCTGACTTTC
CASRDSGGANGLTF
>TRBV7-9|.|TRBJ2-3|.
TGTGCCAGCAGCTGGGAGGCGGATACGCAGTATTTT
CASSWEADTQYF